This entry features one T cell receptor (beta chain) sequence. Its recognized antigen is unknown. Base quality data are lacking; no much larger clone is found one base away. The treatment or condition label here, explained by the study, means: in vitro stimulation with specific CMV peptide epitopes to enrich CMV-specific T cells. The sample originates from a study of T cell repertoires in cytomegalovirus infection (dated by TCRdb to about 2019). For the study in its entirety: Recently identified HLA-C-restricted CMV epitopes, whose presentation resists viral immunomodulation, were targeted by peptide stimulations together with well-studied HLA-B-restricted epitopes. Donor HLA type was relevant to the analysis, because carriage of CMV infection together with the matching HLA type was indicated by public TCR beta signatures.

The CDR3 starts with the cysteine, ends with the phenylalanine, and has 14 residues. Of the read, only the CDR3 DNA is kept; its 42 bases are in frame from base 1. Taken from the germline V gene, the CDR1 and CDR2 loops are ENHRY and SYGVKD. Trimming removed 8 bases from V and 0 bases from J, leaving 11 bases between the germline ends. Study-wide conclusions, independent of this receptor: The ex vivo response was dominated by HLA-C-restricted CMV-specific TCR beta clonotypes, which also provided the single most frequent clonotype in two of eight donors. In both this cohort and an independent cohort of 300 to 450 donors, the cumulative frequency of public TCR beta family members distinguished carriers of CMV infection plus the relevant HLA type.

The listed sequencing device is Illumina HiSeq 1500. TCRdb itself trimmed the public reads at Q25 with fastp, ran MiXCR and retained productive beta chains. Each record represents a unique CDR3 protein, reported with the most common genes and DNA among its rows. The sample table lists about 830,000 distinct CDR3 sequences, around a third of them with a count of one. The ten largest clones capture approximately 13% of the sample. The source is a human donor in good health (CMV status not recorded). Some clones in this sample may be carry-over from other donors' samples. Sequencing was performed on cultured CD8+ T cells from PBMCs, taken from culture after CMV antigen stimulation. This sequence uses TRBV10-3 and TRBJ1-3, with the identity of the D gene unclear. CDR3 reads: CAISGRSSGNTIYF. The sequenced DNA: TGTGCCATCTCGGGGAGAAGCTCTGGAAACACCATATATTTT.